These T cell receptor beta chains were read from a single sample in a study of Ad26.COV2.S vaccination and SARS-CoV-2 variants. Data came from immunoSEQ multiplex PCR; TCRdb stores just in-frame clones and leaves some out. Among under 500,000 clones listed, 80% to 95% were seen once. The sequenced sample was peripheral blood, obtained in a trial of Ad26.COV2.S vaccine versus placebo. These receptors all stem from a person aged 18-65 years who received the Ad26.COV2.S COVID-19 vaccine or a placebo. Both conserved end residues are part of each CDR3. Each record gives: clone size, D gene, J gene, V gene, CDR3 DNA, CDR3 protein. The D gene is left open where the match is weak. Only some rows state a clone size, as once, few, many or a class for expanded clones.

- | - | TRBJ1-6 | TRBV7-9 | TGTGCCAGCAGCTTAGCGGGGCAAATCGGCAATTCACCCCTCCACTTT | CASSLAGQIGNSPLHF
- | - | TRBJ2-3 | TRBV12-3/TRBV12-4 | TGTGCCAGCAGTTCTTCTAGCCCAGATACGCAGTATTTT | CASSSSSPDTQYF
- | - | TRBJ1-1 | TRBV5-4 | TGTGCCAGCAGCTTGGGGCAGACTACTATGAACACTGAAGCTTTCTTT | CASSLGQTTMNTEAFF
- | - | TRBJ1-1 | TRBV27 | TGTGCCAGCAGTCTAGGCTGGGCAAAGACGAACACTGAAGCTTTCTTT | CASSLGWAKTNTEAFF
once | - | TRBJ1-3 | TRBV19 | TGTGCCAGTAGTAAGGCTGGGGGAAACACCATATATTTT | CASSKAGGNTIYF
- | TRBD2 | TRBJ2-1 | TRBV5-1 | TGCGCCAGCAGCGGGACTAGCGGGGTCGCTTCCAATGAGCAGTTCTTC | CASSGTSGVASNEQFF
- | TRBD2 | TRBJ2-5 | TRBV28 | TGTGCCAGCAGTGACCGGGGGGGCCCTGGGACCCAGTACTTC | CASSDRGGPGTQYF
- | - | TRBJ1-2 | TRBV19 | TGTGCCAGTAGTACTGACATCTATGGCTACACCTTC | CASSTDIYGYTF
- | - | TRBJ1-2 | TRBV6-5 | TGTGCCAGCAGTTACTCGCAGGGACGGGACTATGGCTACACCTTC | CASSYSQGRDYGYTF
- | - | TRBJ2-3 | TRBV7-9 | TGTGCCAGCAGCTTAGCGCGGGTGAGCACAGATACGCAGTATTTT | CASSLARVSTDTQYF
- | - | TRBJ2-5 | TRBV15 | TGTGCCACCAGCAGAGATGGGGTAGGGAGGGAGACCCAGTACTTC | CATSRDGVGRETQYF
- | TRBD2 | TRBJ2-5 | TRBV2 | TGTGCCAGCAGTGTAGCGGGGGTGCGTCAAGAGACCCAGTACTTC | CASSVAGVRQETQYF
- | TRBD2 | TRBJ2-5 | TRBV20-1 | TGCAGTGCTAGTCCAGCGGGACTGGCAGAGACCCAGTACTTC | CSASPAGLAETQYF
- | TRBD1 | TRBJ2-5 | TRBV2 | TGTGCCAGCAGCGGACAGGTTTCAGAGACCCAGTACTTC | CASSGQVSETQYF
few | TRBD1 | TRBJ1-1 | TRBV5-1 | TGCGCCAGCAGCTACGGACAGGGGGCAGGTGAAACTGAAGCTTTCTTT | CASSYGQGAGETEAFF
- | TRBD1 | TRBJ2-2 | TRBV7-2 | TGTGCCAGCAGCTTAGGACAGGGGTGGACCGGGGAGCTGTTTTTT | CASSLGQGWTGELFF
- | TRBD2 | TRBJ2-1 | TRBV4-3 | TGCGCCAGCAGCCAAGGGGTGACTAGCGCAAACAATGAGCAGTTCTTC | CASSQGVTSANNEQFF
- | TRBD2 | TRBJ2-7 | TRBV7-8 | TGTGCCAGCAGCGTACAACGGACTAGCGGGACCTCCTACGAGCAGTACTTC | CASSVQRTSGTSYEQYF
- | - | TRBJ2-4 | TRBV27 | TGTGCCAGCAGTTTTGGCAACATGGGCATTCAGTACTTC | CASSFGNMGIQYF
- | TRBD1 | TRBJ2-7 | TRBV5-1 | TGCGCCAGCAGTGGTCTGCCCAGTCAAGGGACAGTCTACGAGCAGTACTTC | CASSGLPSQGTVYEQYF
- | - | TRBJ1-5 | TRBV18 | TGTGCCAGCCCGACAGGTGCCCTCAATCAGCCCCAGCATTTT | CASPTGALNQPQHF
few | TRBD1 | TRBJ1-4 | TRBV4-3 | TGCGCCAGCAGCCAAGACCCAACCGGGACAGTTAATGAAAAACTGTTTTTT | CASSQDPTGTVNEKLFF
- | - | TRBJ2-1 | TRBV7-2 | TGTGCCAGCAGCCCTGTACAGCACAATGAGCAGTTCTTC | CASSPVQHNEQFF
- | - | TRBJ1-2 | TRBV2 | TGTGCCAGCAGTGATCTTGGAGCCTATGGCTACACCTTC | CASSDLGAYGYTF
- | - | TRBJ1-1 | TRBV3-1/TRBV3-2 | TGTGCCAGCAGCCAGATGAACACTGAAGCTTTCTTT | CASSQMNTEAFF
- | - | TRBJ2-5 | TRBV7-6 | TGTGCCAGCAGCTCGGCCCGGGGGCTTCGGAGGCAAGAGACCCAGTACTTC | CASSSARGLRRQETQYF
- | - | TRBJ2-7 | TRBV19 | TGTGCCAGTAGTACGGATACAGGGAGGTACGAGCAGTACTTC | CASSTDTGRYEQYF
- | - | TRBJ2-5 | TRBV4-1 | TGCGCCAGCAGCCAAGTTTCTGTAGAGACCCAGTACTTC | CASSQVSVETQYF
- | TRBD1 | TRBJ2-1 | TRBV13 | TGTGCCAGCAGCTTAGGGGGACAGGGACCGACCTACAATGAGCAGTTCTTC | CASSLGGQGPTYNEQFF
- | - | TRBJ2-3 | TRBV10-3 | TGTGCCATCAGGAAGACAGGAAGCACAGATACGCAGTATTTT | CAIRKTGSTDTQYF
- | TRBD2 | TRBJ2-1 | TRBV19 | TGTGCCAGTAGTATTTGGCCAGCGGGGAGGGGATCCTACAATGAGCAGTTCTTC | CASSIWPAGRGSYNEQFF
- | TRBD1 | TRBJ2-3 | TRBV7-2 | TGTGCCAGCAGCTCGACAGGGTTTACAGATACGCAGTATTTT | CASSSTGFTDTQYF
once | - | TRBJ1-1 | TRBV5-8 | TGTGCCAGCAGCTTGGATGGGGAGGGCACTGAAGCTTTCTTT | CASSLDGEGTEAFF
- | - | TRBJ1-2 | TRBV27 | TGTGCCAGCAGTTTCTTGGGCGACAGGACCTATGGCTACACCTTC | CASSFLGDRTYGYTF
- | TRBD1 | TRBJ2-1 | TRBV5-1 | TGCGCCAGCAGCTTGGGAAGGACAGGGCCCGACAATGAGCAGTTCTTC | CASSLGRTGPDNEQFF
- | - | TRBJ1-4 | TRBV28 | TGTGCCAGCAGGCCGTCGGGGGAAAAACTGTTTTTT | CASRPSGEKLFF
- | - | TRBJ1-5 | TRBV7-2 | TGTGCCAGCAGCTTAGCTCCGGTCGAGGGATATAGCAATCAGCCCCAGCATTTT | CASSLAPVEGYSNQPQHF
- | - | TRBJ2-1 | TRBV7-9 | TGTGCCAGCAGCCTGAACGGGGGCCCCTACAATGAGCAGTTCTTC | CASSLNGGPYNEQFF
- | - | TRBJ2-1 | TRBV21-1 | TGTGCCAGCAGCAAAGGGGCTAGCGGGGGAAACAATGAGCAGTTCTTC | CASSKGASGGNNEQFF
- | TRBD2 | TRBJ2-5 | TRBV15 | TGTGCCACCAGCAGAGAATCCTACCTAGCGGACCAAGAGACCCAGTACTTC | CATSRESYLADQETQYF
- | TRBD2 | TRBJ2-3 | TRBV5-4 | TGTGCCAGCAGGCCTCCTAGCGGGGGGAAGGATACGCAGTATTTT | CASRPPSGGKDTQYF
- | TRBD1 | TRBJ1-1 | TRBV6-5 | TGTGCCAGCAGTTACCCGGGACAGGGGGCGATTGAAGCTTTCTTT | CASSYPGQGAIEAFF
once | - | TRBJ2-1 | TRBV4-3 | TGCGCCAGCAGCCAAGATAGGCTACCCTACAATGAGCAGTTCTTC | CASSQDRLPYNEQFF
- | - | TRBJ1-2 | TRBV5-5 | TGTGCCAGCAGCGCCGACCGGTTTCCTCATGGCTACACCTTC | CASSADRFPHGYTF
- | - | TRBJ2-7 | TRBV4-1 | TGCGCCAGCAGCCAAGAAATCACTTCGGGAGCACAGTACTTC | CASSQEITSGAQYF
- | TRBD2 | TRBJ2-5 | TRBV4-1 | TGCGCCAGCAGCCAAGATCCGGGCGGGGGGGTTCAAGAGACCCAGTACTTC | CASSQDPGGGVQETQYF
- | TRBD1 | TRBJ2-3 | TRBV19 | TGTGCGATAAGAGACAGGGCCACAGATACGCAGTATTTT | CAIRDRATDTQYF
few | TRBD2 | TRBJ2-2 | TRBV6-4 | TGTGCCAGCAGTGAGCGGGGGGACACCGGGGAGCTGTTTTTT | CASSERGDTGELFF
- | TRBD2 | TRBJ2-7 | TRBV11-2 | TGTGCCATATCTCTGCGGGGGGCCTACGAGCAGTACTTC | CAISLRGAYEQYF
- | TRBD2 | TRBJ2-2 | TRBV6-6 | TGTGCCAGCAGCGTACTAGCGGGGGGGCCCACCGGGGAGCTGTTTTTT | CASSVLAGGPTGELFF